The sequence of this T cell receptor (beta chain) was determined in a study of blood T cell repertoires in COVID-19. The method was immunoSEQ multiplex PCR; TCRdb's version includes in-frame clones alone and lacks a portion of them. Of 250,000 to 350,000 clones detected, approximately 85% appear once; the ten largest clones hold roughly 4%. Germline values: CDR1 SNHLY, CDR2 FYNNEI. The CDR3 sequence is 15 residues long. The ends were cut back, 5 bases at V and 6 bases at J, with 18 bases in the middle. The sequence was obtained from a woman aged 30 to 39 who had recovered from COVID-19. Sequenced input: PBMCs or T cells enriched from blood (not recorded which). This chain joins TRBV2 and TRBJ2-3; D possibly corresponds to TRBD1 (6 bases). CDR3 nucleotides: TGTGCCAGCAGTAACAGGGTTGAGTTTTCGGATACGCAGTATTTT. Translating gives CASSNRVEFSDTQYF.